This T cell receptor (beta chain) was profiled in a study of blood T cell repertoires in COVID-19. Looking at the study overall: Sample material is recorded as cDNA or gDNA derived from T cells, B-cell-depleted T cells, or PBMCs.

V lost 2 bases and J lost 0; bases outside the gene matches: 5. The CDR3 totals 17 residues. The germline CDR1 and CDR2 sequences are MNHEY and SVGEGT. This clone has a handful of counts. Per the original methods: Scientists estimated how many nucleated cells there were by amplifying reference gene primers. Sequencing was performed with immunoSEQ multiplex PCR; in TCRdb, only in-frame clones are kept and a portion is missing. For V, J and clone size, that table is used; D and trimming come from the DNA. The table records about 250,000 clones, 88% of them present only once. During active infection, Seattle patients enrolled and were then monitored through disease.

The sequence came from a woman between 25 and 40 years old with COVID-19, enrolled during active disease. The chain joins TRBV6-2 or TRBV6-3 to TRBJ1-5; 9 nucleotides align to TRBD1. Sequencing was carried out using peripheral blood. CDR3 DNA: TGTGCCAGCAGTTACAACCGGGACAGGGATAGCAATCAGCCCCAGCATTTT. Translating gives CASSYNRDRDSNQPQHF.